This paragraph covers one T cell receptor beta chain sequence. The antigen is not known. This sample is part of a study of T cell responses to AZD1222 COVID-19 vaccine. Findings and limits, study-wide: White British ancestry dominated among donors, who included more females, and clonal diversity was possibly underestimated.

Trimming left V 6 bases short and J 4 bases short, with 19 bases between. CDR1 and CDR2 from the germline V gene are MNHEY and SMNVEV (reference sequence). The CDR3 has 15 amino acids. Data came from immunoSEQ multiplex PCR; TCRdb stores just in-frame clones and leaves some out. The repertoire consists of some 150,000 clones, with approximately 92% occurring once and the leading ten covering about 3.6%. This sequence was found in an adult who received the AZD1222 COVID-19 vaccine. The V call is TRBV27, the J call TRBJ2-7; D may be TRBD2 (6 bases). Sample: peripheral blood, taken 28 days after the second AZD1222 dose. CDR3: CASSKLRERYYEQYF. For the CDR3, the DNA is TGTGCCAGCAGCAAACTACGGGAGCGATATTACGAGCAGTACTTC.